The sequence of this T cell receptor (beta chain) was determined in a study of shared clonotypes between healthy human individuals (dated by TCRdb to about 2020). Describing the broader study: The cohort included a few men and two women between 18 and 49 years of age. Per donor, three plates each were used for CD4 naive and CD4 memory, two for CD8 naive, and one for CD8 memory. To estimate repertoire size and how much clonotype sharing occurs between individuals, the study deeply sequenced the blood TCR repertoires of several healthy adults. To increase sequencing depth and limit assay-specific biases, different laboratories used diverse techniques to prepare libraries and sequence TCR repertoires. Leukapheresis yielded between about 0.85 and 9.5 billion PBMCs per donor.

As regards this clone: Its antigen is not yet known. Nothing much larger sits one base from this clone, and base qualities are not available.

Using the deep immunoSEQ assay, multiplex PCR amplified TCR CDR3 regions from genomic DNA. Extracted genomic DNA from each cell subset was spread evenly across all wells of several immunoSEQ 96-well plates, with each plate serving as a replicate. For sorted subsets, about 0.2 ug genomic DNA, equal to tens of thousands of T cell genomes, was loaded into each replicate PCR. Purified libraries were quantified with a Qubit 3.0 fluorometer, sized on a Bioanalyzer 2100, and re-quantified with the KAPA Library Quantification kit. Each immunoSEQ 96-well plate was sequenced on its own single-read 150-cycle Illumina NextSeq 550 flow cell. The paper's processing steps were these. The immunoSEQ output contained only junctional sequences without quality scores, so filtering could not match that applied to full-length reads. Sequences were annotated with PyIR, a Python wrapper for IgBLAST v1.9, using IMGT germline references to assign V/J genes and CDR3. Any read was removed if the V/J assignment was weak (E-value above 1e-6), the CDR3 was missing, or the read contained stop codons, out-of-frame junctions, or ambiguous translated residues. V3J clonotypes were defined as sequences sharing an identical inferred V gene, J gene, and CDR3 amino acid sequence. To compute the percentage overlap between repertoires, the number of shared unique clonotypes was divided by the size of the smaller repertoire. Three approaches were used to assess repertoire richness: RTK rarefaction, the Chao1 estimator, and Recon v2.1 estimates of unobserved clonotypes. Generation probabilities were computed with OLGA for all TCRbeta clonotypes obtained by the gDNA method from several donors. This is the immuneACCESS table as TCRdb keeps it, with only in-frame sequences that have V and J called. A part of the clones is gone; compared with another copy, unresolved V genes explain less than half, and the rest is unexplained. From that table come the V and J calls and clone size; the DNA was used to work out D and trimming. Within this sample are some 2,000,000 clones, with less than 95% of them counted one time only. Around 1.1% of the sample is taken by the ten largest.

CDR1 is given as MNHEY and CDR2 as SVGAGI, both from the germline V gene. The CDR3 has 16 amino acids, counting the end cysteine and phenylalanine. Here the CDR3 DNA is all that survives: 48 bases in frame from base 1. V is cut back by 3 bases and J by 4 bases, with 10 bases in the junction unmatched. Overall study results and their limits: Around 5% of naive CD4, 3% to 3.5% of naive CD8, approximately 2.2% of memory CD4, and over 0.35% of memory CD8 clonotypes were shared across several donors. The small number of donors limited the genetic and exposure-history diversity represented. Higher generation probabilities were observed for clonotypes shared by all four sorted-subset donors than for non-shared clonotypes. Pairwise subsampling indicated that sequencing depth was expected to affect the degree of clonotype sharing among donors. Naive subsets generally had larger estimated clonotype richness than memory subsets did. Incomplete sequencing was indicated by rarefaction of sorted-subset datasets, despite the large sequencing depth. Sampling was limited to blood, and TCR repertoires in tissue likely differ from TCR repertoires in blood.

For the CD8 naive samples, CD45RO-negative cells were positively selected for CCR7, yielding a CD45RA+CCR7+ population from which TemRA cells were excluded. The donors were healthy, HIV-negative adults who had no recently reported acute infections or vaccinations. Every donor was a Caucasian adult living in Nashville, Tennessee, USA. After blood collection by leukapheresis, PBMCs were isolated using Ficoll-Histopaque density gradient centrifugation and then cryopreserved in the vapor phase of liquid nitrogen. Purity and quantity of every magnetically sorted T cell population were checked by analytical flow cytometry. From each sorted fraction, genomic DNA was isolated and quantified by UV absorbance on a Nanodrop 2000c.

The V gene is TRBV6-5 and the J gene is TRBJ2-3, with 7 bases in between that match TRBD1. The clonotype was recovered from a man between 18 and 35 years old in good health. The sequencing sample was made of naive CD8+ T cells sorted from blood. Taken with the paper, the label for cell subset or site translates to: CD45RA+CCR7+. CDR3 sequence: CASSYGVGRGSDTQYF. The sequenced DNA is TGTGCCAGCAGTTATGGGGTGGGCAGGGGGTCAGATACGCAGTATTTT.